This TCR beta chain was observed in a study of T cells in Graves' hyperthyroidism and ophthalmopathy. General observations from the study: Blood also carried most thyroid clonotypes expanded above 0.001.

RNA transcripts provided the source from which TCR beta CDR3 regions were amplified. An initial round of RT-PCR targeting the TCR CDR3 relied on the HTBI primer set. A single record per CDR3 protein comes from TCRdb applying MiXCR to the multiplex PCR reads. The profile shows approximately 220,000 distinct CDR3 sequences, about a sixth of them singletons. This clonotype came up a few times. Its antigen is currently unknown. CDR1 and CDR2 from the germline V gene are SGHDT and YYEEEE. The CDR3 extends over 13 amino acids. The ends lost 5 bases at V and 4 bases at J; junction bases unmatched: 4. Sample: blood. This TCR was sampled from a man in his forties or fifties with Graves' hyperthyroidism. The chain carries TRBV5-6 and TRBJ1-2; TRBD1 agrees at 8 bases. The CDR3 coding sequence is TGTGCCAGCAGAAGACAGGGGTTCTATGGCTACACCTTC. This translates into CASRRQGFYGYTF. Variable domain in full (rest from reference TRBV5-6 and TRBJ1-2): DAGVTQSPTHLIKTRGQQVTLRCSPKSGHDTVSWYQQALGQGPQFIFQYYEEEERQRGNFPDRFSGHQFPNYSSELNVNALLLGDSALYLCASRRQGFYGYTFGSGTRLTVV.